What follows are 21 T cell receptor beta chains derived from one specimen sequenced in a study of blood T cells in healthy people across ages. Combining a sample-barcoded 5' primer with a J-beta primer mix, a second PCR ran for about 6 to 11 cycles. TCRdb re-called the 5' RACE reads with MiXCR, one entry per CDR3 protein. This sample has 750,000 to 950,000 distinct CDR3 sequences, with roughly 25% found just once. These records were also assigned to another study, of T cells of mothers and their children.

The sample comprised blood. The receptor source for this set is a boy younger than 18 in good health.

The chain is built from TRBV10-2 and TRBJ1-5; possibly TRBD1 for D (5 bases). Between the trimmed V and J ends, which lost 8 bases and 4 bases, there was a span of 9 bases. The CDR3 spans 12 residues. Germline-derived CDR1 and CDR2 are WSHSY and SAAADI. The CDR3 DNA reads as TGCGCCAGCGGGGAGGGGAATCAGCCCCAGCATTTT. It specifies CASGEGNQPQHF.

The chain joins TRBV7-9 to TRBJ2-3; 8 bases are a match to TRBD2. CDR3 length equals 16 residues. Trimming removed 5 bases from V and 2 bases from J; junction bases left unmatched: 9. CDR1 and CDR2 from the germline V gene are SEHNR and FQNEAQ (reference sequence). This chain's CDR3 is CASSPLAGMNTDTQYF. CDR3 nucleotides: TGTGCCAGCAGCCCTCTAGCGGGTATGAACACAGATACGCAGTATTTT.

The V gene is TRBV7-8, the J gene TRBJ2-5; no clear D. The V gene's germline CDR1 is SGHVS and CDR2 FQNEAQ. V dropped 5 bases and J dropped 4 bases, with 17 bases sitting between them. This CDR3 is built from 15 residues. CDR3 sequence (DNA): TGTGCCAGCAGCCCTGCGATTGGTTCTGGAGAGACCCAGTACTTC. Amino acid sequence: CASSPAIGSGETQYF.

This rearrangement joins TRBV11-2 to TRBJ1-2; TRBD1 aligns across 8 bases. Germline V gives CDR1 SGHAT, CDR2 FQNNGV. This CDR3 comprises 15 residues. With 2 bases clipped from V and 4 bases from J, the junction kept 6 bases outside the gene matches. This chain's CDR3 is CASSLWVGTGYGYTF. The DNA of the CDR3 is TGTGCCAGCAGCTTATGGGTCGGGACAGGCTATGGCTACACCTTC.

The V and J genes are TRBV9 and TRBJ1-4; maybe TRBD1 (6 bases). The CDR3 runs 14 residues. Per germline, CDR1 SGDLS and CDR2 YYNGEE. V lost 3 bases to trimming and J lost 8 bases, with 14 bases between them. This chain's CDR3 is CASSATGIGEKLFF. CDR3 nucleotides: TGTGCCAGCAGCGCCACAGGGATCGGGGAAAAACTGTTTTTT. Based on the CDR3 plus reference TRBV9 and TRBJ1-4, the full variable domain is DSGVTQTPKHLITATGQRVTLRCSPRSGDLSVYWYQQSLDQGLQFLIQYYNGEERAKGNILERFSAQQFPDLHSELNLSSLELGDSALYFCASSATGIGEKLFFGSGTQLSVL.

The genes are TRBV2 and TRBJ2-1, with D hard to call. CDR1 is SNHLY, CDR2 FYNNEI, per germline. Trimming left V 4 bases short and J 8 bases short, with 9 bases between. This CDR3 has 12 amino acids. CDR3 nucleotides: TGTGCCAGCAGTGGAGACACAGATGAGCAGTTCTTC. Protein product: CASSGDTDEQFF.

This clonotype appeared many times. The chain has TRBV5-1 and TRBJ2-5, with TRBD2 matching 10 bases. CDR3 length: 13 residues. Germline V lookup: CDR1 SGHRS, CDR2 YFSETQ. V was clipped by 5 bases and J by 5 bases; unmatched bases: 3. In DNA form, the CDR3 reads TGCGCCAGCAGTAGCGGGGGGCTCGAGACCCAGTACTTC. As protein: CASSSGGLETQYF.

This clonotype came up many times. The rearrangement links TRBV7-9 to TRBJ2-1, with 7 bases fitting TRBD2. Per the germline V gene, CDR1 is SEHNR and CDR2 is FQNEAQ (reference sequence). The junction had 2 bases not matched to a gene; V was cut back by 1 base and J by 2 bases. CDR3 length: 15 amino acids. CDR3 bases: TGTGCCAGCAGCTTAGGCGGGGGAACCTACAATGAGCAGTTCTTC. Protein sequence: CASSLGGGTYNEQFF.

This clonotype was recorded a few times. The rearrangement links TRBV6-6 to TRBJ2-5, with D perhaps given as TRBD1 or TRBD2 (5 bases each). CDR3 length: 14 amino acids. V shed 7 bases and J shed 1 base, with 13 bases lying between them. The germline CDR1 and CDR2 sequences are MNHNY and SVGAGI (reference sequence). In DNA form, the CDR3 reads TGTGCCAGCACCCAAGTCGGGGCCCAAGAGACCCAGTACTTC. Translation: CASTQVGAQETQYF.

The chain links TRBV20-1 to TRBJ2-3; tentatively, D is TRBD2 (5 bases). Trimming cost V 6 bases and J 1 base, with 17 bases left between them. The CDR3 is 15 amino acids. Germline values: CDR1 DFQATT, CDR2 SNEGSKA (reference sequence). The CDR3 spells CSAPRSYGGTDTQYF. CDR3 nucleotide sequence: TGCAGTGCGCCTAGGTCGTACGGGGGCACAGATACGCAGTATTTT.

This chain uses TRBV12-3 or TRBV12-4 with TRBJ1-5, with a weak D call TRBD1 (5 bases). The germline V and J ends were trimmed by 6 bases and 2 bases, with 8 bases remaining between them. The CDR3 is made up of 13 amino acids. The CDR3 bases are TGTGCCAGCAGGGGGCCCGGCAATCAGCCCCAGCATTTT. Translated, it gives CASRGPGNQPQHF.

The CDR3 DNA reads TGCGCCAGCAGCCAATTAGGAACGTCTGAGCAGTACTTC. This gives the protein CASSQLGTSEQYF. V and J are TRBV4-3 and TRBJ2-7; D is unresolved. V lost 2 bases, J lost 7 bases, and 12 bases lay in between. This CDR3 has 13 amino acids. CDR1 and CDR2 (germline): LGHNA, YSLEER.

This clonotype was seen only a few times. The chain is built from TRBV30 and TRBJ2-5, with D maybe TRBD1 (7 bases). In germline, CDR1 is GTSNPN, CDR2 SVGIG (reference sequence). Trimming cost V 0 bases and J 3 bases, with 11 bases left between them. The CDR3 extends over 14 amino acids. As DNA, the CDR3 is TGTGCCTGGAGTGTACGGGGGACAGAAGAGACCCAGTACTTC. It encodes CAWSVRGTEETQYF.

The sample holds a few counts of this clonotype. V usage is TRBV4-1 and J usage is TRBJ2-6; D unresolved. CDR3 length: 20 amino acids. Germline V gene sequence: CDR1 MGHRA, CDR2 YSYEKL. V was pared by 1 base and J by 0 bases, with 19 bases between. The CDR3 bases are TGCGCCAGCAGCCAAGCTCCGGGCGTCCAGACTCGCTCTGGGGCCAACGTCCTGACTTTC. It is translated as CASSQAPGVQTRSGANVLTF.

Comments on this clonotype: One end of the junction is discordant with germline, which a read error may explain. The chain combines TRBV3-1 with TRBJ1-2; D gene uncertain. CDR3 size: 13 residues. Germline CDR1 reads LGHDT; CDR2 reads YNNKEL (reference sequence). This CDR3 is CASRQVGSYGYTF. In DNA form, the CDR3 reads TGTGCCAGCAGACAAGTGGGCAGCTATGGCTACACCTTC.

Many counts were recorded for this clonotype. V is TRBV7-3 and J is TRBJ2-6; 7 nucleotides align to TRBD1. CDR1 and CDR2 from the germline V gene are SGHTA and FQGTGA. V gave up 4 bases and J gave up 0 bases; unmatched junction bases: 6. This CDR3 comprises 17 residues. Here the CDR3 reads CASSSGQLPSGANVLTF. The CDR3 DNA is TGTGCCAGCAGCTCGGGACAGCTCCCCTCTGGGGCCAACGTCCTGACTTTC.

The chain employs TRBV7-2 and TRBJ2-3; D is ambiguous. The CDR3 covers 14 residues. V was trimmed by 6 bases and J by 2 bases, leaving 12 bases between them. Germline loops: CDR1 SGHTA, CDR2 FQGNSA. DNA for the CDR3: TGTGCCAGCAGTCTTCAGGAGTACACAGATACGCAGTATTTT. It yields the protein CASSLQEYTDTQYF.

The chain is built from TRBV6-5 and TRBJ1-6; D gene uncertain. From germline, CDR1 is MNHEY and CDR2 SVGAGI. The length of the CDR3 is 15 residues. V was shortened by 0 bases and J by 5 bases, with 8 bases between the two germline ends. The CDR3 region has the DNA TGTGCCAGCAGTTACTCGAACGGGGATAATTCACCCCTCCACTTT. Translation gives CASSYSNGDNSPLHF.

This chain joins TRBV10-3 and TRBJ2-5; possibly TRBD1 for D (6 bases). Germline V CDR1 and CDR2: ENHRY, SYGVKD. The CDR3 is 13 residues long. Trimming cost V 10 bases and J 2 bases, with 14 bases left between them. The CDR3 sequence: CATGTYQQETQYF. As DNA, the CDR3 is TGTGCCACAGGGACATACCAACAAGAGACCCAGTACTTC.

This clonotype was counted between two and nine times. The chain recombines TRBV7-6 with TRBJ2-5; the D gene could be TRBD1 or TRBD2 (5 bases each). This CDR3 has 13 residues. The V gene lost 4 bases and the J gene lost 9 bases, with 15 bases spanning the gap. The germline CDR1 and CDR2 sequences are SGHVS and FNYEAQ. The CDR3 DNA follows: TGTGCCAGCAGCTGGACTGCACAAGGGGCCCAGTACTTC. Protein: CASSWTAQGAQYF.

This clonotype turned up a few times. The CDR3 is CASSEGPPAYNEQFF. CDR3 coding DNA: TGTGCCAGCAGTGAAGGCCCGCCGGCCTACAATGAGCAGTTCTTC. The chain employs TRBV2 and TRBJ2-5; D is ambiguous. The DNA end is more similar to TRBJ2-1, so the J call may be wrong. The CDR3 has 15 amino acids. Germline CDR1 SNHLY, CDR2 FYNNEI.